This is a list of T cell receptor beta chains from one sample in a study of shared clonotypes between healthy human individuals. Only in-frame clones appear in the TCRdb table, and some are missing; sequencing was by immunoSEQ multiplex PCR. The sample consists of 2 million or so clones, about 95% of them appearing once. The sequenced sample was naive CD8+ T cells sorted from blood. Receptors were obtained from a man aged 18 to 30 in good health. The CDR3 runs from the conserved cysteine through the conserved F or W. Fields, in order: D gene, V gene, J gene, clone size, CDR3 protein, CDR3 DNA. D genes are given only for firm matches. For some rows the clone size is stated as once, few or many, or as a class when expanded; others skip it.

.,TRBV7-9,TRBJ2-7,.,CASSFMGYEQYF,TGTGCCAGCAGCTTTATGGGCTACGAGCAGTACTTC
.,TRBV6-6,TRBJ1-1,.,CASIEGLYTEAFF,TGTGCCAGCATTGAGGGGCTATACACTGAAGCTTTCTTT
.,TRBV7-9,TRBJ2-7,.,CASSLDFTAEQYF,TGTGCCAGCAGCTTAGATTTCACGGCCGAGCAGTACTTC
TRBD2,TRBV7-9,TRBJ2-1,.,CASSTGLVDNEQFF,TGTGCCAGCAGCACCGGACTAGTAGACAATGAGCAGTTCTTC
.,TRBV13,TRBJ1-1,.,CASTPMMGTEAFF,TGTGCCAGCACTCCAATGATGGGAACTGAAGCTTTCTTT
.,TRBV6-1,TRBJ2-7,.,CASSPRDYEQYF,TGTGCCAGCAGCCCGAGGGACTACGAGCAGTACTTC
TRBD2,TRBV9,TRBJ2-5,.,CASSAGLLQETQYF,TGTGCCAGCAGCGCGGGACTACTCCAAGAGACCCAGTACTTC
TRBD2,TRBV6-5,TRBJ2-3,.,CASSFSGSTDTQYF,TGTGCCAGCAGTTTTAGCGGGAGCACAGATACGCAGTATTTT
.,TRBV30,TRBJ2-2,.,CAWTDHGSAGELFF,TGTGCCTGGACAGACCACGGGTCCGCCGGGGAGCTGTTTTTT
.,TRBV4-1,TRBJ1-2,.,CASSRQDQGGEGYYGYTF,TGCGCCAGCAGCCGCCAAGATCAAGGAGGGGAAGGGTACTATGGCTACACCTTC
TRBD1,TRBV9,TRBJ2-7,.,CASSVTGGSYEQYF,TGTGCCAGCAGCGTAACAGGGGGCTCTTACGAGCAGTACTTC
.,TRBV4-3,TRBJ2-2,.,CASSQGFGTGELFF,TGCGCCAGCAGCCAGGGTTTCGGCACCGGGGAGCTGTTTTTT
TRBD1,TRBV4-1,TRBJ2-1,.,CASSQVTGDYNEQFF,TGCGCCAGCAGCCAAGTTACAGGGGATTACAATGAGCAGTTCTTC
.,TRBV6-5,TRBJ2-7,.,CASSYSGQGTYEQYF,TGTGCCAGCAGTTACTCGGGCCAGGGAACCTACGAGCAGTACTTC
.,TRBV5-5,TRBJ2-7,.,CASSLYPGFSYEQYF,TGTGCCAGCAGCTTGTATCCAGGGTTCTCCTACGAGCAGTACTTC
TRBD2,TRBV10-1,TRBJ2-7,.,CASSGTSGAYEQYF,TGCGCCAGCAGTGGGACTAGCGGGGCCTACGAGCAGTACTTC
.,TRBV27,TRBJ2-5,.,CASSRGNQETQYF,TGTGCCAGCTCTCGGGGGAACCAAGAGACCCAGTACTTC
.,TRBV7-9,TRBJ1-1,.,CASSLRSTEAFF,TGTGCCAGCAGCTTACGTTCCACTGAAGCTTTCTTT
.,TRBV27,TRBJ1-6,.,CASSYGENSPLHF,TGTGCCAGCAGTTACGGGGAAAATTCACCCCTCCACTTT
TRBD1,TRBV6-5,TRBJ2-7,.,CASSYTPGQPPLAQYF,TGTGCCAGCAGTTACACGCCGGGACAGCCGCCTCTTGCGCAGTACTTC
.,TRBV5-1,TRBJ2-7,.,CASSLQGSHEQYF,TGCGCCAGCAGCCTACAGGGATCCCACGAGCAGTACTTC
TRBD1,TRBV9,TRBJ1-2,.,CASSVEGQGVDGYTF,TGTGCCAGCAGCGTAGAGGGACAGGGGGTCGATGGCTACACCTTC
.,TRBV6-5,TRBJ1-4,.,CASSYSNRFEKLFF,TGTGCCAGCAGTTACTCGAACAGGTTTGAAAAACTGTTTTTT
.,TRBV7-9,TRBJ2-1,.,CASSLGGIHNEQFF,TGTGCCAGCAGCTTGGGGGGAATCCACAATGAGCAGTTCTTC
.,TRBV18,TRBJ2-3,.,CASSGDTQYF,TGTGCCAGCTCAGGAGATACGCAGTATTTT
.,TRBV2,TRBJ2-7,.,CASSPDGDEQYF,TGTGCCAGCAGTCCCGACGGTGACGAGCAGTACTTC
TRBD2,TRBV9,TRBJ2-7,.,CASSPSGMSSYEQYF,TGTGCCAGCAGCCCAAGCGGGATGAGCTCCTACGAGCAGTACTTC
TRBD1,TRBV6-5,TRBJ1-5,.,CASGKTGIGNQPQHF,TGTGCCAGCGGAAAGACAGGGATCGGCAATCAGCCCCAGCATTTT
.,TRBV5-5,TRBJ2-5,.,CASSLEELGETQYF,TGTGCCAGCAGCTTAGAGGAATTGGGAGAGACCCAGTACTTC
.,TRBV13,TRBJ2-5,.,CASSSSGIETQYF,TGTGCCAGCAGCTCCAGCGGAATAGAGACCCAGTACTTC
TRBD1,TRBV27,TRBJ2-7,.,CASSLPPGTGSIEQYF,TGTGCCAGCAGTTTACCACCCGGGACAGGGTCGATCGAGCAGTACTTC
.,TRBV30,TRBJ1-5,few,CAWSPGGPGEPQHF,TGTGCCTGGAGTCCGGGTGGGCCGGGGGAGCCCCAGCATTTT
.,TRBV4-1,TRBJ1-2,.,CASSQGPSGSYGYTF,TGCGCCAGCAGCCAAGGACCCTCGGGCTCCTATGGCTACACCTTC
TRBD2,TRBV2,TRBJ2-3,.,CASSEWFGGGDTQYF,TGTGCCAGCAGTGAATGGTTCGGGGGAGGGGATACGCAGTATTTT
.,TRBV25-1,TRBJ1-1,.,CASTLGTEAFF,TGTGCCAGCACTTTGGGCACTGAAGCTTTCTTT
TRBD2,TRBV10-2,TRBJ2-3,.,CATGLAGVGDTQYF,TGCGCCACTGGACTAGCGGGGGTCGGAGATACGCAGTATTTT
.,TRBV5-1,TRBJ2-1,.,CASSLEYLVVDEQFF,TGCGCCAGCAGCTTGGAGTACCTCGTCGTGGATGAGCAGTTCTTC
TRBD1,TRBV28,TRBJ1-5,.,CASRPLTGSQPQHF,TGTGCCAGCAGACCATTGACAGGGAGTCAGCCCCAGCATTTT
.,TRBV9,TRBJ1-2,.,CASSVGNHGYTF,TGTGCCAGCAGCGTGGGGAATCATGGCTACACCTTC
TRBD2,TRBV6-1,TRBJ2-3,.,CASSEAGLAGGTDTQYF,TGTGCCAGCAGTGAAGCCGGGCTAGCGGGGGGCACAGATACGCAGTATTTT
.,TRBV6-1,TRBJ2-1,.,CASSEGQSYNEQFF,TGTGCCAGCAGTGAAGGGCAAAGCTACAATGAGCAGTTCTTC
.,TRBV29-1,TRBJ2-1,.,CSVDLGPDEQFF,TGCAGCGTTGATTTGGGCCCTGATGAGCAGTTCTTC
.,TRBV9,TRBJ2-7,once,CASSVDPGYYEQYF,TGTGCCAGCAGCGTAGACCCCGGGTACTACGAGCAGTACTTC
.,TRBV7-6,TRBJ1-1,.,CASSLEARMNTEAFF,TGTGCCAGCAGCTTAGAGGCCAGGATGAACACTGAAGCTTTCTTT
.,TRBV5-1,TRBJ2-2,once,CASSFYPNTGELFF,TGCGCCAGCAGCTTCTACCCAAACACCGGGGAGCTGTTTTTT
TRBD2,TRBV27,TRBJ2-3,.,CASSPGVAGVTSTDTQYF,TGTGCCAGCAGTCCCGGGGTAGCGGGAGTCACAAGCACAGATACGCAGTATTTT
.,TRBV28,TRBJ1-2,.,CASTRAVQGSSGF,TGTGCCAGCACCCGCGCAGTACAGGGCTCTAGTGGCTTC
TRBD2,TRBV4-3,TRBJ2-7,.,CASSQDQVLAGGNEQYF,TGCGCCAGCAGCCAAGATCAGGTTCTAGCGGGAGGCAACGAGCAGTACTTC
.,TRBV6-5,TRBJ2-7,once,CASRDSSGEQYF,TGTGCCAGCAGGGACAGTTCGGGCGAGCAGTACTTC
.,TRBV19,TRBJ1-1,.,CASSTGMNAFF,TGTGCCAGTTCTACAGGGATGAACGCTTTCTTT